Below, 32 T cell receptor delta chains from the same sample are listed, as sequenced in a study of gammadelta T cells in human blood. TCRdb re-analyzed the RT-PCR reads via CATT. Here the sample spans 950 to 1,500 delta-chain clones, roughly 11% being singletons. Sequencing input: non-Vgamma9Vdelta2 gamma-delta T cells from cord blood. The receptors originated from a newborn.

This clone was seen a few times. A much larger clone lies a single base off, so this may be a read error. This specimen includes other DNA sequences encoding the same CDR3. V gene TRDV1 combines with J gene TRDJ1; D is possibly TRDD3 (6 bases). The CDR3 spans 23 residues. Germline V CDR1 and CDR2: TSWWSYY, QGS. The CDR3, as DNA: TGTGCTCTTGGGGGTTTTCTTCTTTCACTTGGGGGCCAAGAGGCTACTTACACTGATAAACTCATCTTT. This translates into CALGGFLLSLGGQEATYTDKLIF.

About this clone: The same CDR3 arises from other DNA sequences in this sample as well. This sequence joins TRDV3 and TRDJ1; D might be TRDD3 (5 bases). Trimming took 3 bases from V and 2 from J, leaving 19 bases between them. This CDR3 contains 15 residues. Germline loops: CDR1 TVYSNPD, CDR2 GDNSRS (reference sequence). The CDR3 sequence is CALKQAGLGTDKLIF. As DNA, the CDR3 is TGTGCCTTGAAACAAGCGGGGCTGGGAACCGATAAACTCATCTTT.

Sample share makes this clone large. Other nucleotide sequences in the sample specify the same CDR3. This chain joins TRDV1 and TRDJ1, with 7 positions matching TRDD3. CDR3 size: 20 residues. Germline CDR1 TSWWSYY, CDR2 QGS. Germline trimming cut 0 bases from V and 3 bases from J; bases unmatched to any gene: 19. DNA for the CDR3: TGTGCTCTTGGGGAACTAGAAACGGGGTACTGGGGAGCACCTCCCGATAAACTCATCTTT. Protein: CALGELETGYWGAPPDKLIF.

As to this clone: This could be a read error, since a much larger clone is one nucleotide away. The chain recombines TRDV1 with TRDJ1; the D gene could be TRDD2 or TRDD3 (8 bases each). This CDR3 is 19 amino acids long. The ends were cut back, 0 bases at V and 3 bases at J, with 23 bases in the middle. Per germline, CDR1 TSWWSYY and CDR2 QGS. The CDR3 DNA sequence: TGTGCTCTTGGGGAACTCGCCCCCTTCCTATGGGGATACCCCGATAAACTCATCTTT. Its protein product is CALGELAPFLWGYPDKLIF.

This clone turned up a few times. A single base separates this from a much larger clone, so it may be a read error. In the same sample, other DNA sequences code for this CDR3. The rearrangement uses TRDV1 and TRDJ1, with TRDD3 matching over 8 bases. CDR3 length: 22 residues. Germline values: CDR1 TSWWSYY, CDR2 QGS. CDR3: CALGELILQDITGGLYTDKLIF. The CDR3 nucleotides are TGTGCTCTTGGGGAACTCATCCTCCAAGATATTACTGGGGGTTTGTACACAGATAAACTCATCTTT.

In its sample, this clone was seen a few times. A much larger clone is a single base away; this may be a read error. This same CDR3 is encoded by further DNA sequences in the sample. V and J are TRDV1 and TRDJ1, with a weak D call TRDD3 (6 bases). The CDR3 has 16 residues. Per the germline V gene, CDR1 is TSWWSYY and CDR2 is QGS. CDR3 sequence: CALGELRGLYTDKLIF. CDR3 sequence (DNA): TGTGCTCTTGGGGAACTACGGGGATTGTACACTGATAAACTCATCTTT.

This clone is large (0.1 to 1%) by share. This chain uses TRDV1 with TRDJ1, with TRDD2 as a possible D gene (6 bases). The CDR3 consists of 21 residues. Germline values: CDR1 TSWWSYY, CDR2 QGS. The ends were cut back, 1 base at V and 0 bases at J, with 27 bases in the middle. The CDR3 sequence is CALGEPPLLPPLSFYTDKLIF. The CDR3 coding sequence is TGTGCTCTTGGGGAACCACCACTCCTTCCCCCCCTCTCTTTCTACACCGATAAACTCATCTTT.

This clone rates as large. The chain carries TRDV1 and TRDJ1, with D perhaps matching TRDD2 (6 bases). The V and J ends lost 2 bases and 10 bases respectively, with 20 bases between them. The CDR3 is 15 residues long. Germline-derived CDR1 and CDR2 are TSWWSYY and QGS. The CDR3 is CALGEVPNTPEGLIF. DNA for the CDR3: TGTGCTCTTGGGGAAGTTCCTAATACTCCTGAAGGACTCATCTTT.

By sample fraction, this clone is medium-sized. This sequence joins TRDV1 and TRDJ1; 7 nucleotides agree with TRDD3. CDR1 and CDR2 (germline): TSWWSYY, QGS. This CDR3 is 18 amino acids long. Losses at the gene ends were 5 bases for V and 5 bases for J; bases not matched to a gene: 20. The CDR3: CALGPHSPTVLGFDKLIF. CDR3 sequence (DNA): TGTGCTCTTGGGCCGCATTCCCCGACCGTACTGGGGTTTGATAAACTCATCTTT.

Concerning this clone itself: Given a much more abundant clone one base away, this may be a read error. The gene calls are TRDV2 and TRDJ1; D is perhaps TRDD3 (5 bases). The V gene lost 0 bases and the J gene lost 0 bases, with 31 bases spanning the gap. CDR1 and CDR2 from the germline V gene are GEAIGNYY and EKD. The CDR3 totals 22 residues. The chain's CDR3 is CACDTDYVGDYWWITYTDKLIF. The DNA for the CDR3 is TGTGCCTGTGACACCGACTACGTCGGGGACTACTGGTGGATAACGTACACCGATAAACTCATCTTT.

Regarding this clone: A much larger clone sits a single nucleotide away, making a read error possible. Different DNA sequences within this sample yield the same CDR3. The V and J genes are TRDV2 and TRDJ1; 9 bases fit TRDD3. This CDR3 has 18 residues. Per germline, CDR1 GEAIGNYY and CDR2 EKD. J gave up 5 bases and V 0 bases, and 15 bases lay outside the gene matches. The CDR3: CACDTGMGDINGTDKLIF. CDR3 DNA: TGTGCCTGTGACACCGGGATGGGGGATATAAATGGGACTGATAAACTCATCTTT.

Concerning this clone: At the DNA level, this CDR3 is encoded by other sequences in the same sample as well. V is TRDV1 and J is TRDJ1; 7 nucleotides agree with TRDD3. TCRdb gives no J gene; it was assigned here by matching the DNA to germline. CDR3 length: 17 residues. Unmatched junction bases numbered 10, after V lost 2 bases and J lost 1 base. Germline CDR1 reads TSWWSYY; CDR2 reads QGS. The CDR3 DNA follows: TGTGCTCTTGGGGAAAAACTGGGGTACTGGGTCACCGATAAACTCATCTTT. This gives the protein CALGEKLGYWVTDKLIF.

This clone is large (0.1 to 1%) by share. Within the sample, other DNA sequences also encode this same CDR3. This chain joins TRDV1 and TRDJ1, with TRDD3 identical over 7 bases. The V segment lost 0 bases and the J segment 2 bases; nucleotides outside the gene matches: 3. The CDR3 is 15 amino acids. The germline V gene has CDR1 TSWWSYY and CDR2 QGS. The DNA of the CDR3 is TGTGCTCTTGGGGAACTTCCGGGGGATACCGATAAACTCATCTTT. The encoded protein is CALGELPGDTDKLIF.

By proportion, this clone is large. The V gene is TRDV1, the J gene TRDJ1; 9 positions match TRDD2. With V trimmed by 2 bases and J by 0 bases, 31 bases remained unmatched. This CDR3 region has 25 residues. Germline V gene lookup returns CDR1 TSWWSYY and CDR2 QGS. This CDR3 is CALGESPSYFLGIEWRLRDTDKLIF. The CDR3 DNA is TGTGCTCTTGGGGAATCGCCTTCCTACTTTTTGGGGATAGAGTGGAGGCTAAGGGACACCGATAAACTCATCTTT.

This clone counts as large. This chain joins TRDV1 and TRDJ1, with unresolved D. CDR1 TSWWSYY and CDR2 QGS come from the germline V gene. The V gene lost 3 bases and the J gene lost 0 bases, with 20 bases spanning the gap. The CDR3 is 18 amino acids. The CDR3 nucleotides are TGTGCTCTTGGGGACTCTACGCCTGATGGACGATACACCGATAAACTCATCTTT. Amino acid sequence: CALGDSTPDGRYTDKLIF.

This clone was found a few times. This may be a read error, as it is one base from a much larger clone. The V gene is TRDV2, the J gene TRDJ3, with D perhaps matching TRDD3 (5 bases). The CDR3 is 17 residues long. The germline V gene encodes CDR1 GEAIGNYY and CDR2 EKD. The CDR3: CACDKAILSWDPRQMFF. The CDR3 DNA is TGTGCCTGTGACAAAGCGATACTCTCCTGGGACCCCCGACAGATGTTTTTC.

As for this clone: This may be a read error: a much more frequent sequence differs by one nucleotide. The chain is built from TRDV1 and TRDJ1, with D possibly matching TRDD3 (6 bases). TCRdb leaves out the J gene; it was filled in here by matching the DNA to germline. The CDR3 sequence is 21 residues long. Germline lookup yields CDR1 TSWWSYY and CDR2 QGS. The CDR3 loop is CALGELWNPSPYGYYTDKLIF. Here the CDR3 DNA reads TGTGCTCTTGGGGAACTGTGGAACCCCAGCCCCTATGGATACTACACTGATAAACTCATCTTT.

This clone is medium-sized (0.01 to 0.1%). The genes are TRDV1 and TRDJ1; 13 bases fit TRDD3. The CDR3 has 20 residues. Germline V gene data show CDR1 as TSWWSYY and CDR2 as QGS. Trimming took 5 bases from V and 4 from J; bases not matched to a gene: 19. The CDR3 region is CALGLSYAPYWGIRGDKLIF. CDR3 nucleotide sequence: TGTGCTCTTGGGCTATCCTATGCCCCGTACTGGGGGATACGCGGCGATAAACTCATCTTT.

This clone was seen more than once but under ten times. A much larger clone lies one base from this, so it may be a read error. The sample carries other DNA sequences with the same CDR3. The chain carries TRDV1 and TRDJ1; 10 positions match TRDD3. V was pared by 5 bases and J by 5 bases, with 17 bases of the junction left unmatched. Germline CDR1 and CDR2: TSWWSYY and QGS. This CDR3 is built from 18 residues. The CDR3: CALGPHGEGDTLTDKLIF. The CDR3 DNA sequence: TGTGCTCTTGGGCCCCATGGGGAGGGGGATACGTTAACTGATAAACTCATCTTT.

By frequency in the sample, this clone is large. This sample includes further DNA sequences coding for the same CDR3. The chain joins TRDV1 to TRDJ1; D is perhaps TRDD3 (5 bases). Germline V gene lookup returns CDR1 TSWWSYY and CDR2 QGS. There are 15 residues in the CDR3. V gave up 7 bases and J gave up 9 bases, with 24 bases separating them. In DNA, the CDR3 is TGTGCTCTTGCGCTTGGGGCCAAAAAGGGCTCCCAACTCATCTTT. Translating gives CALALGAKKGSQLIF.

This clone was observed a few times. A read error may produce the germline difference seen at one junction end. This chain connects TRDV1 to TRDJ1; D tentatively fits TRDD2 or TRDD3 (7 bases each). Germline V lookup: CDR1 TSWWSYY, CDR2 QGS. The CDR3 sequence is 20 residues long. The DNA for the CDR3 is TGTGCTCTTGGGGATCTTCTTCCTAGAAAAGATACTGGGGCAACCGATAACCTCATCTTT. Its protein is CALGDLLPRKDTGATDNLIF.

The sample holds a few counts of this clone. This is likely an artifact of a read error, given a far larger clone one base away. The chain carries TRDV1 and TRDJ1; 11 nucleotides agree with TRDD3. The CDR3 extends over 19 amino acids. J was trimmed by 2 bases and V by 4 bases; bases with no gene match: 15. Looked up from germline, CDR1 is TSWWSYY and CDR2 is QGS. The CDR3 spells CALGGYPVLGDKWTDKLIF. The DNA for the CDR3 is TGTGCTCTTGGGGGCTACCCCGTACTGGGGGATAAGTGGACCGATAAACTCATCTTT.

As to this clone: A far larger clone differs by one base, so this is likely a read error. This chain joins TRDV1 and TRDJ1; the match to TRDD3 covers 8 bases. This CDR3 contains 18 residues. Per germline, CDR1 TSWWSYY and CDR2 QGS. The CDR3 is CALEERVGIPYYTDKLIF. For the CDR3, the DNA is TGTGCTCTTGAGGAACGAGTGGGGATACCCTATTACACCGATAAACTCATCTTT.

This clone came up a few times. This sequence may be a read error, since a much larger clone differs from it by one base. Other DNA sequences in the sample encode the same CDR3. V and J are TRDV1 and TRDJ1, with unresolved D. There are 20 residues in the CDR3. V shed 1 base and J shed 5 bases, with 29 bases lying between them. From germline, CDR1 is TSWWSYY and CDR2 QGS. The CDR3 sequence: CALGEPPRTWYPAPTDKLIF. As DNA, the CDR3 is TGTGCTCTTGGGGAACCCCCTAGAACATGGTATCCCGCGCCGACTGATAAACTCATCTTT.

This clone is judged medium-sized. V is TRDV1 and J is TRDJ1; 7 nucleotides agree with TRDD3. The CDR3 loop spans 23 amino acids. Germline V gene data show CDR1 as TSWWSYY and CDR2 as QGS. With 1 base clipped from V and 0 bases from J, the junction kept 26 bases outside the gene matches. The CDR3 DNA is TGTGCTCTTGGGGAACGAGAAGGCCACCCGAAAGACTCTGGGGGTTCTTACACCGATAAACTCATCTTT. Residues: CALGEREGHPKDSGGSYTDKLIF.

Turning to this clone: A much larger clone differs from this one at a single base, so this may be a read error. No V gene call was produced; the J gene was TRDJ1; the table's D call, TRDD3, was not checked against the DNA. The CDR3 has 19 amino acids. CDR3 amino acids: CASPLMLWGYWAYTDKLIF. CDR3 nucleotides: TGTGCCTCCCCCCTCATGCTGTGGGGATACTGGGCGTACACCGATAAACTCATCTTT.

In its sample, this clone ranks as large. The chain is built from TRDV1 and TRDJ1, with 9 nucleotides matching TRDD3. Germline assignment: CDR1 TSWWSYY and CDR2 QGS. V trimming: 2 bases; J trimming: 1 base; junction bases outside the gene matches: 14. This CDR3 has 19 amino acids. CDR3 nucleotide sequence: TGTGCTCTTGGGGAAGGTGGAGTCCTGGGGGATTTGGGCACCGATAAACTCATCTTT. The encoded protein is CALGEGGVLGDLGTDKLIF.

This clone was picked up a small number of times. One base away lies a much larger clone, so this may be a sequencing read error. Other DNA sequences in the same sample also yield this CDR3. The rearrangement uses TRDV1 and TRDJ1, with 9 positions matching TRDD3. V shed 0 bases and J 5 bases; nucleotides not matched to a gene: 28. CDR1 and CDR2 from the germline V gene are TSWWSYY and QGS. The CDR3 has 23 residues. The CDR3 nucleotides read TGTGCTCTTGGGGAACTCATCATTCCTACTTCCACGGCGTACTGGGGGAGAACTGATAAACTCATCTTT. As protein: CALGELIIPTSTAYWGRTDKLIF.

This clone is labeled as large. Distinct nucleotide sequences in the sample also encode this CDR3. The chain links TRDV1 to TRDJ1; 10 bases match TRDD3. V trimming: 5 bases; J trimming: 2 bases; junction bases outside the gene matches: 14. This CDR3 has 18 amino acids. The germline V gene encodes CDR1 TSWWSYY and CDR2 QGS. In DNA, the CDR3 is TGTGCTCTTGGGCCCCATGGGGAGGGGGATACGTTAACCGATAAACTCATCTTT. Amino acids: CALGPHGEGDTLTDKLIF.

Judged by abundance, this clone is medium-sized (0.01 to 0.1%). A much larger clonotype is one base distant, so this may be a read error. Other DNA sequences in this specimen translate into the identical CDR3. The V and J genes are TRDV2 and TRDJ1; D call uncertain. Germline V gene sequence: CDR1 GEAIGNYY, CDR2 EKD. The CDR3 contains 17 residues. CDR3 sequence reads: CACDAGVDPLYTDKLIF. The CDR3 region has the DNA TGTGCCTGTGACGCCGGTGTGGACCCCCTGTACACTGATAAACTCATCTTT.

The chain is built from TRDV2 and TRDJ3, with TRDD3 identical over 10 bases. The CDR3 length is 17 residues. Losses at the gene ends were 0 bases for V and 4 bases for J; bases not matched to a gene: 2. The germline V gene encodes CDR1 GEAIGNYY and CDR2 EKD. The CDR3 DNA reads TGTGCCTGTGACACCGGGGGATACGTATGGGACACCCGACAGATGTTTTTC. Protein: CACDTGGYVWDTRQMFF.

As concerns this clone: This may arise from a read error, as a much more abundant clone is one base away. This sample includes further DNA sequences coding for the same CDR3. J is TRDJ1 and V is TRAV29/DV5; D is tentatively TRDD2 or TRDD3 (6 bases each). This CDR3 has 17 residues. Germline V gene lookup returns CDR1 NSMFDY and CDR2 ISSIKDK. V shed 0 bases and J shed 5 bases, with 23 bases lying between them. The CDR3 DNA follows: TGTGCAGCAAGCGCCTTCCACTCGGATACCGGCACTGATAAACTCATCTTT. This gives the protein CAASAFHSDTGTDKLIF.